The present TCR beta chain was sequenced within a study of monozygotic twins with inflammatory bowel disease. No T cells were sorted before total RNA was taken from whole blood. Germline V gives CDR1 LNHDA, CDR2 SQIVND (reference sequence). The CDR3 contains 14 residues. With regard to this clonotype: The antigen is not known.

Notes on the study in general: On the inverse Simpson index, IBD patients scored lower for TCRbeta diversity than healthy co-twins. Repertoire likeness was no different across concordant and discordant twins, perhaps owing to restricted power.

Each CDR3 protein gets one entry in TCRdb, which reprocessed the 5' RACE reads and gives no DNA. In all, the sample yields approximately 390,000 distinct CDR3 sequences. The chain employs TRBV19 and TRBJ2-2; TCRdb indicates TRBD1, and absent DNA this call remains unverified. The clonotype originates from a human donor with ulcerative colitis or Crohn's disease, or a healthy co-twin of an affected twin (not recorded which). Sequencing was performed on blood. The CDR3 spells CASSMGRGTGELFF. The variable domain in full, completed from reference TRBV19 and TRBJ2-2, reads DGGITQSPKYLFRKEGQNVTLSCEQNLNHDAMYWYRQDPGQGLRLIYYSQIVNDFQKGDIAEGYSVSREKKESFPLTVTSAQKNPTAFYLCASSMGRGTGELFFGEGSRLTVL.